Presented here are 27 T cell receptor beta chains from one specimen sequenced in a study of identical twins. MiXCR, applied by TCRdb to the 5' RACE reads, yields one record per CDR3 protein. The sample shows about 790,000 distinct CDR3 sequences, over 15% of them seen only once. This sample also belongs to another study, concerning T cells expressing NK-cell markers.

Sequenced input: PBMCs. The receptors shown here come from a woman younger than 30 in good health.

The chain couples TRBV7-2 to TRBJ2-7, with TRBD2 identical over 9 bases. Germline trimming cut 6 bases from V and 3 bases from J; bases unmatched to any gene: 9. Germline lookup yields CDR1 SGHTA and CDR2 FQGNSA. The CDR3 spans 15 residues. In nucleotides, the CDR3 is TGTGCCAGCAGTTCCTCCGGACTAGCGCACTACGAGCAGTACTTC. Protein: CASSSSGLAHYEQYF.

The chain has TRBV28 and TRBJ2-7, with a possible D match to TRBD1 (6 bases). This CDR3 is built from 13 residues. V lost 10 bases to trimming and J lost 3 bases, with 16 bases between them. Looked up from germline, CDR1 is MDHEN and CDR2 is SYDVKM. The CDR3 nucleotides are TGTGCCATCACTTCCTCCAGGGGCTACGAGCAGTACTTC. Translated: CAITSSRGYEQYF.

This clonotype was observed a few times. The chain recombines TRBV29-1 with TRBJ1-2, with no clear D. From germline, CDR1 is SQVTM and CDR2 ANQGSEA. Trimming took 5 bases from V and 3 from J, leaving 10 bases between them. This CDR3 region has 12 residues. This CDR3 is CSVREDHYGYTF. The DNA for the CDR3 is TGCAGCGTTAGGGAGGATCACTATGGCTACACCTTC.

This clonotype was found a few times. This sequence joins TRBV30 and TRBJ2-7; D call uncertain. Deletions cut 4 bases from V and 7 bases from J, with 14 bases between. Germline CDR1 GTSNPN, CDR2 SVGIG (reference sequence). The CDR3 length is 12 residues. CDR3 coding DNA: TGTGCCTGGAATGTGACGCCTTTGGAGCAGTACTTC. The encoded protein is CAWNVTPLEQYF.

This clonotype appeared a few times. The V and J genes are TRBV20-1 and TRBJ1-2; 7 nucleotides agree with TRBD1. V shed 6 bases and J 4 bases; nucleotides not matched to a gene: 11. Germline V CDR1 and CDR2: DFQATT, SNEGSKA (reference sequence). The CDR3 has 14 residues. The CDR3 reads CSAVATGVSYGYTF. For the CDR3, the DNA is TGCAGTGCCGTCGCAACAGGGGTTTCCTATGGCTACACCTTC.

In this sample, this clonotype turned up many times. The rearrangement uses TRBV6-1 and TRBJ2-3; D tentatively fits TRBD1 or TRBD2 (6 bases each). In germline, CDR1 is MNHNS, CDR2 SASEGT. The CDR3 is made up of 14 amino acids. V was cut by 4 bases and J by 2 bases, with 10 bases left in between. CDR3 in DNA: TGTGCCAGCAGTGCGGGGGCCAACACAGATACGCAGTATTTT. This codes for CASSAGANTDTQYF.

This chain links TRBV27 with TRBJ1-1, with 7 bases identical to TRBD1. V lost 3 bases to trimming and J lost 1 base; unmatched junction nucleotides: 14. The germline V gene has CDR1 MNHEY and CDR2 SMNVEV (reference sequence). The CDR3 has 18 residues. The CDR3 protein is CASSFVLGGGPANTEAFF. The DNA of the CDR3 is TGTGCCAGCAGTTTCGTGTTGGGAGGGGGCCCCGCGAACACTGAAGCTTTCTTT.

The J gene is TRBJ2-3, the V gene TRBV4-1; 7 bases align to TRBD1. V trimming: 2 bases; J trimming: 6 bases; junction bases outside the gene matches: 5. The CDR3 is 14 amino acids. Germline-derived CDR1 and CDR2 are MGHRA and YSYEKL. The CDR3 nucleotides are TGCGCCAGCAGCCAATTCGGACAGGCCGATACGCAGTATTTT. Translated, it gives CASSQFGQADTQYF.

A few counts support this clonotype. The V and J genes are TRBV6-5 and TRBJ1-1; a weak D match, TRBD1 (5 bases). This CDR3 comprises 19 residues. Trimming left V 0 bases short and J 0 bases short, with 20 bases between. CDR1 MNHEY and CDR2 SVGAGI come from the germline V gene. CDR3 DNA: TGTGCCAGCAGTTACTCGCGATTATACAGGTCCGACCTGAACACTGAAGCTTTCTTT. Translation: CASSYSRLYRSDLNTEAFF.

This clonotype was seen only a few times. This chain joins TRBV12-3 or TRBV12-4 and TRBJ1-1, with D uncertain. V lost 6 bases, J lost 4 bases, and 9 bases lay in between. The CDR3 is made up of 12 amino acids. CDR3 loop: CASSRESTEAFF. The CDR3 DNA reads TGTGCCAGCAGCCGGGAGAGCACTGAAGCTTTCTTT.

In this sample, this clonotype turned up a few times. This chain uses TRBV29-1 with TRBJ1-6; a possible D gene is TRBD1 (5 bases). V lost 6 bases to trimming and J lost 8 bases, with 14 bases between them. From germline, CDR1 is SQVTM and CDR2 ANQGSEA. This CDR3 has 13 residues. The CDR3 region has the DNA TGCAGCGTGGGAGACAGCCGTGATTCACCCCTCCACTTT. Amino acids: CSVGDSRDSPLHF.

This clonotype was found a few times. The V and J genes are TRBV24-1 and TRBJ2-1; D is possibly TRBD1 or TRBD2 (5 bases each). Germline CDR1 and CDR2: KGHDR and SFDVKD. V dropped 2 bases and J dropped 8 bases, with 18 bases sitting between them. The CDR3 loop spans 16 amino acids. The CDR3 reads CATSDSGAGKQDEQFF. The CDR3 DNA reads TGTGCCACCAGTGATTCCGGGGCAGGTAAGCAGGATGAGCAGTTCTTC.

This clonotype was found a few times. The V and J genes are TRBV20-1 and TRBJ2-3; no clear D. Germline CDR1 is DFQATT and CDR2 is SNEGSKA (reference sequence). The V end lost 2 bases, the J end lost 5 bases, and 5 bases lay between the germline ends. The CDR3 loop spans 11 amino acids. CDR3 DNA: TGCAGTGCTAGACCGGGAGATACGCAGTATTTT. Translated, it gives CSARPGDTQYF.

This clonotype was recorded at least ten times. The V and J genes are TRBV7-2 and TRBJ2-1, with D unclear. V lost 3 bases, J lost 4 bases, and 10 bases lay in between. Germline V lookup: CDR1 SGHTA, CDR2 FQGNSA. CDR3 length equals 14 residues. CDR3: CASSFYGYYNEQFF. The CDR3 DNA is TGTGCCAGCAGCTTCTACGGGTATTACAATGAGCAGTTCTTC.

This chain uses TRBV12-3 or TRBV12-4 with TRBJ2-7; D is possibly TRBD2 (6 bases). This CDR3 is built from 14 residues. V was trimmed by 5 bases and J by 7 bases, leaving 18 bases between them. CDR3 sequence: CASSPETRFGEQYF. The CDR3, as DNA: TGTGCCAGCAGTCCCGAGACTAGATTCGGGGAGCAGTACTTC.

This clonotype was counted between two and nine times. The chain joins TRBV20-1 to TRBJ2-7; D remains unclear. This CDR3 spans 14 amino acids. V was shortened by 4 bases and J by 0 bases, with 13 bases between the two germline ends. CDR1 and CDR2 from the germline V gene are DFQATT and SNEGSKA (reference sequence). The CDR3 sequence: CSAMGVHSSYEQYF. For the CDR3, the DNA is TGCAGTGCTATGGGTGTCCACAGCTCCTACGAGCAGTACTTC.

The chain recombines TRBV20-1 with TRBJ2-1, with 10 bases matching TRBD2. Trimming at V came to 4 bases and at J to 10 bases, leaving 25 bases not matched to a gene. The length of the CDR3 is 19 residues. CDR1 is DFQATT, CDR2 SNEGSKA, per germline (reference sequence). Here the CDR3 reads CSANNPASGRRALTFEQFF. In DNA, the CDR3 is TGCAGTGCTAATAATCCGGCTAGCGGGAGACGAGCCCTAACCTTCGAGCAGTTCTTC.

The table lists this clonotype with a few counts. This chain joins TRBV4-1 and TRBJ1-1, with 9 bases identical to TRBD1. The V gene end was trimmed by 1 base and the J gene end by 11 bases; junction bases not matched to a gene: 11. The CDR3 has 15 residues. Germline CDR1 is MGHRA and CDR2 is YSYEKL. This CDR3 reads CASSQVGTGTWDAFF. DNA of the CDR3: TGCGCCAGCAGCCAAGTAGGGACAGGGACGTGGGACGCTTTCTTT.

This clonotype was recorded at least ten times. J is TRBJ2-1 and V is TRBV12-3 or TRBV12-4; 14 bases agree with TRBD2. V shed 6 bases and J 8 bases; nucleotides not matched to a gene: 9. The CDR3 contains 16 residues. CDR3 amino acids: CASSQTSGGVSHEQFF. In nucleotides, the CDR3 is TGTGCCAGCAGCCAGACTAGCGGGGGGGTCTCGCATGAGCAGTTCTTC.

In its sample, this clonotype was seen a few times. The chain joins TRBV5-1 to TRBJ2-7; 13 bases are shared with TRBD2. CDR3 length: 17 residues. The germline gives CDR1 SGHRS, CDR2 YFSETQ. Unmatched junction bases numbered 13, after V lost 0 bases and J lost 10 bases. CDR3 amino acids: CASSLAELRLAGGNQYF. Here the CDR3 DNA reads TGCGCCAGCAGCTTGGCCGAGTTGAGACTAGCGGGAGGCAACCAGTACTTC.

CDR3 loop: CASSLVPGQGYEQYF. In nucleotides, the CDR3 is TGTGCCAGCAGCTTAGTTCCGGGACAGGGCTACGAGCAGTACTTC. The chain carries TRBV7-2 and TRBJ2-7, with 9 bases that match TRBD1. This CDR3 has 15 residues. Germline loops: CDR1 SGHTA, CDR2 FQGNSA. The ends lost 1 base at V and 3 bases at J; junction bases unmatched: 4.

In its sample, this clonotype was seen many times. The chain joins TRBV20-1 to TRBJ1-1; D call uncertain. Germline V lookup: CDR1 DFQATT, CDR2 SNEGSKA (reference sequence). The CDR3 runs 13 residues. The V and J ends lost 0 bases and 2 bases respectively, with 7 bases between them. CDR3 coding DNA: TGCAGTGCTAGAGATCTTACTAACACTGAAGCTTTCTTT. Translating it yields CSARDLTNTEAFF.

This chain connects TRBV7-2 to TRBJ2-7, with 8 nucleotides matching TRBD2. The CDR3 covers 17 residues. Per the germline V gene, CDR1 is SGHTA and CDR2 is FQGNSA. After removal of 4 bases from V and 3 bases from J, the junction contained 14 bases not matched to a gene. The CDR3: CASSSSIGLAELYEQYF. The CDR3 coding sequence is TGTGCCAGCAGCTCCTCGATAGGACTAGCCGAACTCTACGAGCAGTACTTC.

This chain joins TRBV20-1 and TRBJ2-7, with 10 bases aligning to TRBD2. Per germline, CDR1 DFQATT and CDR2 SNEGSKA (reference sequence). V was pared by 3 bases and J by 5 bases, with 10 bases of the junction left unmatched. The CDR3 is 15 residues long. CDR3 nucleotide sequence: TGCAGTGCTAGTCAGGGTAGCGGGAGGACCAACGAGCAGTACTTC. Encoded protein: CSASQGSGRTNEQYF.

The table lists this clonotype with a few counts. This chain uses TRBV7-9 with TRBJ2-1, with a possible D match to TRBD2 (5 bases). The CDR3 is 12 residues long. CDR1 and CDR2 (germline): SEHNR, FQNEAQ (reference sequence). Trimming removed 0 bases from V and 9 bases from J, with 6 bases in between. In DNA, the CDR3 is TGTGCCAGCAGCTTAGCGGGGAGTGAGCAGTTCTTC. Protein: CASSLAGSEQFF.

Many counts were recorded for this clonotype. The chain carries TRBV25-1 and TRBJ2-3, with D tentatively TRBD2 (5 bases). V was clipped by 0 bases and J by 3 bases, with 7 bases between them. Germline CDR1 and CDR2: MGHDK and SYGVNS. The CDR3 extends over 14 amino acids. The CDR3 region is CASSEYKRTDTQYF. The CDR3 DNA sequence: TGTGCCAGCAGTGAATATAAGCGGACAGATACGCAGTATTTT.

This rearrangement joins TRBV6-1 to TRBJ2-4; a weak D match, TRBD1 (5 bases). The germline CDR1 and CDR2 sequences are MNHNS and SASEGT. The V and J ends lost 3 bases and 2 bases respectively, with 11 bases between them. The CDR3 extends over 15 amino acids. As DNA, the CDR3 is TGTGCCAGCAGTGAGACGCAGGGAACCAAAAACATTCAGTACTTC. Its translation: CASSETQGTKNIQYF.